This T cell receptor (beta chain) is from a study of monozygotic twins with cystic fibrosis. The repertoire was sequenced with immunoSEQ multiplex PCR; TCRdb's copy has only in-frame clones and lacks some. In the table there are 35,000 or so clones, 84% of which are singletons. Material: blood. The clonotype comes from a girl aged 2 to 9 with cystic fibrosis.

The CDR3 protein is CASSVEVTGNTIYF. The DNA for the CDR3 is TGTGCCAGCAGCGTAGAAGTGACTGGAAACACCATATATTTT. The chain employs TRBV9 and TRBJ1-3; no definite D call. Germline V gene lookup returns CDR1 SGDLS and CDR2 YYNGEE. CDR3 length: 14 residues. V was clipped by 0 bases and J by 2 bases, with 6 bases between them.